This T cell receptor beta chain was observed in a study of CD8+CD57+ T cells in acquired aplastic anemia. At the level of the study: Recorded DNA amounts for sorted CD4+ and CD8+ cells had an average of approximately 3 ug.

Whole-study findings and limits: Almost 30 CD8+ CDR3 sequences occurred in both the patients and the controls.

By flow cytometry, patients selected for sequencing had shown an expansion of CD8+CD57+ cells. When blood sampling took place, the patients had received no therapy. Between the trimmed V and J ends, which lost 5 bases and 4 bases, there was a span of 7 bases. The CDR3 is 12 residues long. In germline, CDR1 is SGHRS, CDR2 YFSETQ. There are many counts of this clonotype. Its antigen remains unknown. Genomic DNA was employed as the template in profiling TCR beta VDJ and CDR3. TCRdb re-called the reads with MiXCR, one entry per CDR3 protein. The sample gives under 200,000 distinct CDR3 sequences, around half of which show up once; more than 1.5% is in the top ten.

The receptor was derived from a human donor with aplastic anemia. Sequenced input: sorted CD4+, CD8+, or CD8+CD57+ T cells (not recorded which) from PBMCs. The chain recombines TRBV5-1 with TRBJ2-1; D unclear. This CDR3 reads CASSYSYNEQFF. CDR3 coding DNA: TGCGCCAGCAGTTATTCGTACAATGAGCAGTTCTTC.